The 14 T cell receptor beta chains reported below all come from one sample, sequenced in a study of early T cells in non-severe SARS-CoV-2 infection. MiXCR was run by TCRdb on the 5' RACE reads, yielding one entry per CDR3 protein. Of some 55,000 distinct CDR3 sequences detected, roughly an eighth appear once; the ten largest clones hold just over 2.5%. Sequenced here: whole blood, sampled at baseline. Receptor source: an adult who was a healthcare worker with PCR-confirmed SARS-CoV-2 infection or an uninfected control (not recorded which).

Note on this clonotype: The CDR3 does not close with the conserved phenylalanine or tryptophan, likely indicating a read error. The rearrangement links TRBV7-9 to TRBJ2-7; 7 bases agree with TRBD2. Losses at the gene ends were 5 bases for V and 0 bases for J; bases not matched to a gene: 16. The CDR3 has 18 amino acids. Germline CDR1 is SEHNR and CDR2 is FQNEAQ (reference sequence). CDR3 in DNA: TGTGCCAGCAGCCCCAGCCCCCCTCTAGCGGTTAACTCCTACGAGCAGTACTCC. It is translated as CASSPSPPLAVNSYEQYS.

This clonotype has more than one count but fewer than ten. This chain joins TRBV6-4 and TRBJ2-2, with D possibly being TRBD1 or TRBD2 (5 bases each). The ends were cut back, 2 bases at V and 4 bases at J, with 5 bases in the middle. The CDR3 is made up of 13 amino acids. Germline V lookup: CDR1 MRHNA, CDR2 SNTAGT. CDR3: CASSDGTTGELFF. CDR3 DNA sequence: TGTGCCAGCAGTGACGGGACCACCGGGGAGCTGTTTTTT.

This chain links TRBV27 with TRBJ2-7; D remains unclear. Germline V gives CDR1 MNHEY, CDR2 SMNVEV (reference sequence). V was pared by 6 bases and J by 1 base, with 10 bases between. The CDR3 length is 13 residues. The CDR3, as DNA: TGTGCCAGCAGACCACACTTATCCTACGAGCAGTACTTC. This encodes CASRPHLSYEQYF.

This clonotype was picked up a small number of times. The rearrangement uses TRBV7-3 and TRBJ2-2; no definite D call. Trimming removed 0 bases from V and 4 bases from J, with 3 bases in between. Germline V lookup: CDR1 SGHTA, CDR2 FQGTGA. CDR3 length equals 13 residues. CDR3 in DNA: TGTGCCAGCAGCTTAACGTCCACCGGGGAGCTGTTTTTT. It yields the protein CASSLTSTGELFF.

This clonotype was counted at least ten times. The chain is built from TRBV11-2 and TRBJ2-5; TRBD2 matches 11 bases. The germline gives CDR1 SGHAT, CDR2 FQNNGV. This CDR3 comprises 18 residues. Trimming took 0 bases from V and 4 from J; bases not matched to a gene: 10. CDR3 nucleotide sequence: TGTGCCAGCAGCTTAGATCTACTAGCGGGAGTTGCAGGAGAGACCCAGTACTTC. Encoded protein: CASSLDLLAGVAGETQYF.

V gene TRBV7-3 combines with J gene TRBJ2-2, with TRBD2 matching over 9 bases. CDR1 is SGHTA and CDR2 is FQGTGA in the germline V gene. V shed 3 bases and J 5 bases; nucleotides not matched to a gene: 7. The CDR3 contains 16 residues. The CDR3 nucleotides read TGTGCCAGCAGCTTCGTTAGCGGGAGACGGACCGGGGAGCTGTTTTTT. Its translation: CASSFVSGRRTGELFF.

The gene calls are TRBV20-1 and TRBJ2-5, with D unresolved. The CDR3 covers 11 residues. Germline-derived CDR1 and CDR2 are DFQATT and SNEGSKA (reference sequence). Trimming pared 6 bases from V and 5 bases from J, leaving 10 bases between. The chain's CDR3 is CSAITLETQYF. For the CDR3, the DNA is TGCAGTGCCATTACCTTGGAGACCCAGTACTTC.

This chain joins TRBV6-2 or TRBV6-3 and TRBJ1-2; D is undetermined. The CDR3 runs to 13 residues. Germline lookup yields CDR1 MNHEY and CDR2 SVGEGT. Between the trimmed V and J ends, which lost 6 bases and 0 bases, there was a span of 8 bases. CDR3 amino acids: CASSDNTNYGYTF. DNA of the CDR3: TGTGCCAGCAGCGACAACACTAACTATGGCTACACCTTC.

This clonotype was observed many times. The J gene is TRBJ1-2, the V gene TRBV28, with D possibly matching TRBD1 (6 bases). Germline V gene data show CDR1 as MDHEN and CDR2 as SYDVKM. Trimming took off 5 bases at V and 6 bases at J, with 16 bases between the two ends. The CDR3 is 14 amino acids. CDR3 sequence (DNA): TGTGCCAGCAGTGAAACGGACAGACGGGATGGCTACACCTTC. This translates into CASSETDRRDGYTF.

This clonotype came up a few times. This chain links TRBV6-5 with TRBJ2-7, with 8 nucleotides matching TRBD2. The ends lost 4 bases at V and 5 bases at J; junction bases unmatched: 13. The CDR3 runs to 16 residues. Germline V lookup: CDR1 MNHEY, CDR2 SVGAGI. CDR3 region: CASSSMLSGSSDEQYF. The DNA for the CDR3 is TGTGCCAGCAGTTCCATGTTGAGCGGGAGTTCGGACGAGCAGTACTTC.

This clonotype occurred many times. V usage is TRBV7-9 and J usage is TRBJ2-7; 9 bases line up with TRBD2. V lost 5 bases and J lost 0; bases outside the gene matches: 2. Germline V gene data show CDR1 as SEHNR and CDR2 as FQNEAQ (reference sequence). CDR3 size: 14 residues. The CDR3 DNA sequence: TGTGCCAGCAGCGTTAGCGGGAGCTCCTACGAGCAGTACTTC. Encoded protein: CASSVSGSSYEQYF.

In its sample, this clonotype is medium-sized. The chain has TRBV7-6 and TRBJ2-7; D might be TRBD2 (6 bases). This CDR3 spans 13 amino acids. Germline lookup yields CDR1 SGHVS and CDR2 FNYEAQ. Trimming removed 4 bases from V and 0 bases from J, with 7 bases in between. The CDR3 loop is CASSSGSSYEQYF. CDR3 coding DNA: TGTGCCAGCAGCTCCGGGAGCTCCTACGAGCAGTACTTC.

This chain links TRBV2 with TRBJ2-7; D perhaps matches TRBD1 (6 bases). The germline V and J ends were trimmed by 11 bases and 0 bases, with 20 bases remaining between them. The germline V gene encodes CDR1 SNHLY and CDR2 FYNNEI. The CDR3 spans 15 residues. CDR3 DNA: TGTGCCTACTACGATGAGACAGGTCTCTCCTACGAGCAGTACTTC. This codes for CAYYDETGLSYEQYF. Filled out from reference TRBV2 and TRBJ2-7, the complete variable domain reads EPEVTQTPSHQVTQMGQEVILRCVPISNHLYFYWYRQILGQKVEFLVSFYNNEISEKSEIFDDQFSVERPDGSNFTLKIRSTKLEDSAMYFCAYYDETGLSYEQYFGPGTRLTVT.

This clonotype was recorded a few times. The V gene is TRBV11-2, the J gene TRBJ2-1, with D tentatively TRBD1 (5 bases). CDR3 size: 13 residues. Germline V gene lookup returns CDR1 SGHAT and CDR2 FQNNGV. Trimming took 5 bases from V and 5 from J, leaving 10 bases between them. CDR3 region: CASSPGHNNEQFF. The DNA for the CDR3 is TGTGCCAGCAGCCCCGGACATAACAATGAGCAGTTCTTC.